This is a list of T cell receptor beta chains from one sample in a study of T cell responses to AZD1222 COVID-19 vaccine. The table came from immunoSEQ multiplex PCR; TCRdb's copy has only in-frame clones and leaves some out. This table holds 45,000 or so clones, approximately 90% found once. The source was peripheral blood, collected 28 days after the second AZD1222 dose. The receptors derive from an adult who received the AZD1222 COVID-19 vaccine. Both conserved end residues are part of each CDR3. Each record gives: J gene, clone size, V gene, CDR3 length, D gene, CDR3 DNA, CDR3 protein. D genes are given only for firm matches. Expanded clones are given a class, and other clones once, few, many or no size at all.

>TRBJ1-4|-|TRBV4-1|15|-
TGCGCCAGCAGCCAAGGAGGCAGCCTTAATGAAAAACTGTTTTTT
CASSQGGSLNEKLFF
>TRBJ2-7|-|TRBV6-2/TRBV6-3|16|TRBD2
TGTGCCAGCAGTTACGGTCTAGCGGGCAATTTCTACGAGCAGTACTTC
CASSYGLAGNFYEQYF
>TRBJ2-7|-|TRBV7-9|14|-
TGTGCCAGCAGCTATACGGGCGCCCTCAACGAGCAGTACTTC
CASSYTGALNEQYF
>TRBJ2-7|once|TRBV4-1|16|-
TGCGCCAGCAGCCAGGCATCAGGGGCCCTCTCCTACGAGCAGTACTTC
CASSQASGALSYEQYF
>TRBJ2-3|-|TRBV15|16|-
TGTGCCACCAGCAGAGATTTAGCGTTTAGCACAGATACGCAGTATTTT
CATSRDLAFSTDTQYF
>TRBJ2-1|-|TRBV3-1/TRBV3-2|14|TRBD2
TGTGCCAGCAGCCCAGCGGGATACTACAATGAGCAGTTCTTC
CASSPAGYYNEQFF
>TRBJ2-3|-|TRBV7-8|15|TRBD2
TGTGTTTCGCAAGGACTAGCGGGAGCGGTAGATACGCAGTATTTT
CVSQGLAGAVDTQYF
>TRBJ2-1|-|TRBV5-6|15|-
TGTGCCAGCAACCCCCGCGGGAAGGGCTACAATGAGCAGTTCTTC
CASNPRGKGYNEQFF
>TRBJ1-3|-|TRBV6-5|15|-
TGTGCCAGCAGGAAAGGGGACTTCTCTGGAAACACCATATATTTT
CASRKGDFSGNTIYF
>TRBJ2-2|-|TRBV27|16|-
TGTGCCAGCACCCCGATGGCTGGGGAAAGGGGCGGGGAGCTGTTTTTT
CASTPMAGERGGELFF
>TRBJ1-5|-|TRBV12-3/TRBV12-4|13|-
TGTGCCAGCAGTGGTTATAGCAATCAGCCCCAGCATTTT
CASSGYSNQPQHF
>TRBJ2-4|-|TRBV18|14|-
TGTGCCAGCTCACCAGGGTCCCCAAAAAACATTCAGTACTTC
CASSPGSPKNIQYF
>TRBJ2-7|-|TRBV5-4|14|TRBD1
TGTGCCAGCAGCTTGACAGGGGGCCTATACGAGCAGTACTTC
CASSLTGGLYEQYF
>TRBJ1-1|once|TRBV3-1/TRBV3-2|15|-
TGTGCCAGCAGCCAAGCCCCCAGAAAGAACACTGAAGCTTTCTTT
CASSQAPRKNTEAFF
>TRBJ2-7|-|TRBV19|14|-
TGTGCCAGTAGGCCCCGAGGGAACTCCTACGAGCAGTACTTC
CASRPRGNSYEQYF
>TRBJ2-7|-|TRBV5-6|13|-
TGTGCCAGCAGCTTGGGGCACATCTACGAGCAGTACTTC
CASSLGHIYEQYF
>TRBJ1-2|-|TRBV5-6|15|TRBD1
TGTGCCAGCAGCTTGGCCCCGGGACAGGGATTTGGCTACACCTTC
CASSLAPGQGFGYTF
>TRBJ2-7|-|TRBV5-1|15|TRBD1
TGCGCCAGCAGCATGATAGGGGGCCAATCCTACGAGCAGTACTTC
CASSMIGGQSYEQYF
>TRBJ2-1|-|TRBV18|16|TRBD2
TGTGCCAGCTCACCAGCCGGGACTAGCGGTTACAATGAGCAGTTCTTC
CASSPAGTSGYNEQFF
>TRBJ2-7|-|TRBV20-1|11|-
TGCAGTGCTAGGGCTACCTACGAGCAGTACTTC
CSARATYEQYF
>TRBJ2-1|once|TRBV3-1/TRBV3-2|15|-
TGTGCCAGCAGCACCCGCAGGACTACGTACAATGAGCAGTTCTTC
CASSTRRTTYNEQFF
>TRBJ2-7|-|TRBV7-7|14|TRBD1
TGTGCCAGCAGCGCCGGGACAGGAGACTACGAGCAGTACTTC
CASSAGTGDYEQYF
>TRBJ1-6|once|TRBV23-1|11|TRBD1
TGCGCCAGAATACAGGGGTCACCCCTCCACTTT
CARIQGSPLHF
>TRBJ1-1|-|TRBV2|15|-
TGTGCCAGCAGTGAAGTAGGTCATGAGCACACTGAAGCTTTCTTT
CASSEVGHEHTEAFF
>TRBJ1-1|few|TRBV10-3|14|-
TGTGCCATCAGTGTTGGGGGAAAGAACACTGAAGCTTTCTTT
CAISVGGKNTEAFF